This entry describes one TCR beta chain. Its antigen is unidentified. Using its own MiXCR run on the reads, TCRdb lists one record per CDR3 protein. The sample yields 450,000 to 600,000 distinct CDR3 sequences, about 39% seen once. These data come from a study of T cell repertoires in cytomegalovirus infection. The CDR3 covers 19 residues. V shed 5 bases, J shed 0 bases, and the junction held 13 bases outside the gene matches. Germline V CDR1 and CDR2: SGHDN, FVKESK. The source was cultured PBMCs, collected from culture after CMV antigen stimulation. V is TRBV14 and J is TRBJ2-4, with 10 bases that match TRBD1. The source is a human donor in good health (CMV status not recorded). Some clones in this sample may be carry-over from other donors' samples. Here the CDR3 reads CASSYPNADRGQAKNIQYF. The CDR3 bases are TGTGCCAGCAGCTACCCCAACGCCGACAGGGGGCAAGCCAAAAACATTCAGTACTTC.